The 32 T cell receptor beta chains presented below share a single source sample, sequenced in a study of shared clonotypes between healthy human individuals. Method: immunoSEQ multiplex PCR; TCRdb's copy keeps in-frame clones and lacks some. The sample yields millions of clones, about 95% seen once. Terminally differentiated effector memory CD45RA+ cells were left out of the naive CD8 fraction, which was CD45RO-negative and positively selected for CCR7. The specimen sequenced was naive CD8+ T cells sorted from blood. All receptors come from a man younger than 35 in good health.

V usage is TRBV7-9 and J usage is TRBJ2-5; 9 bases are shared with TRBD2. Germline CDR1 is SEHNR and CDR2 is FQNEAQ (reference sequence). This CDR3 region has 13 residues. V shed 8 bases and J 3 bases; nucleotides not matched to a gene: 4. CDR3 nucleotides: TGTGCCAGCGCCTGGACTAGCGAAGAGACCCAGTACTTC. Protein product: CASAWTSEETQYF.

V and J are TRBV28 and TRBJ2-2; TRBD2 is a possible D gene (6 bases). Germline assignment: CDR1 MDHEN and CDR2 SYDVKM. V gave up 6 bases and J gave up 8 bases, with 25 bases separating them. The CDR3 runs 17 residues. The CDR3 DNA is TGTGCCAGCAGCCCTATGGTAGGAGGGCCCGGTGCTGGGGAGCTGTTTTTT. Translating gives CASSPMVGGPGAGELFF. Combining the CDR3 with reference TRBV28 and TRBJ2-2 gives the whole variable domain DVKVTQSSRYLVKRTGEKVFLECVQDMDHENMFWYRQDPGLGLRLIYFSYDVKMKEKGDIPEGYSVSREKKERFSLILESASTNQTSMYLCASSPMVGGPGAGELFFGEGSRLTVL.

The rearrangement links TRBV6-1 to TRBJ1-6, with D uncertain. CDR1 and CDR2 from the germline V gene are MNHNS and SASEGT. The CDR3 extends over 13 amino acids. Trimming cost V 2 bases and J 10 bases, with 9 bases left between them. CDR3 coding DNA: TGTGCCAGCAGTGAAATAAGGATCTCACCCCTCCACTTT. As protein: CASSEIRISPLHF.

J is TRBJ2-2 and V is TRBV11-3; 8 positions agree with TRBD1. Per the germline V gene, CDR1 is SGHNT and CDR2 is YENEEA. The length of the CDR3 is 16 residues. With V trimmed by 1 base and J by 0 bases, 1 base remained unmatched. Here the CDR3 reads CASSLGTGTNTGELFF. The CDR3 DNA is TGTGCCAGCAGCTTAGGGACAGGGACGAACACCGGGGAGCTGTTTTTT.

In DNA, the CDR3 is TGTGCCAGCAGCTTAACAGGGTTTGAGTCTGAAAAACTGTTTTTT. This translates into CASSLTGFESEKLFF. The J gene is TRBJ1-4, the V gene TRBV4-2, with a weak D call TRBD1 (6 bases). The germline V gene encodes CDR1 LGHNA and CDR2 YNFKEQ. The CDR3 runs to 15 residues. Trimming took off 5 bases at V and 7 bases at J, with 17 bases between the two ends.

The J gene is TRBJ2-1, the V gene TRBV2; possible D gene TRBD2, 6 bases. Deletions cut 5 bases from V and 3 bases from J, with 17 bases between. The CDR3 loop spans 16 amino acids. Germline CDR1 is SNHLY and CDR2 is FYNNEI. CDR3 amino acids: CASSQVGGIVYNEQFF. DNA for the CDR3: TGTGCCAGCAGTCAGGTGGGGGGTATAGTCTACAATGAGCAGTTCTTC.

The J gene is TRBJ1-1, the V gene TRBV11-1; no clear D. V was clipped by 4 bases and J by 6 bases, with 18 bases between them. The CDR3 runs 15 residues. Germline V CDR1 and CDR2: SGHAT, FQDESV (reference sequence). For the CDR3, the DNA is TGTGCCAGCAGCTCCCTGGTAGGCATAGGTGCTGAAGCTTTCTTT. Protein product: CASSSLVGIGAEAFF.

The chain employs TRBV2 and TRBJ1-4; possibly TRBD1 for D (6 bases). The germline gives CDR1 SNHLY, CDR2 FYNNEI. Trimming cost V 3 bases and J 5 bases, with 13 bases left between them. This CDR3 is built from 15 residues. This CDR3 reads CASSEAGVWNEKLFF. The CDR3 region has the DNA TGTGCCAGCAGTGAGGCAGGGGTCTGGAATGAAAAACTGTTTTTT.

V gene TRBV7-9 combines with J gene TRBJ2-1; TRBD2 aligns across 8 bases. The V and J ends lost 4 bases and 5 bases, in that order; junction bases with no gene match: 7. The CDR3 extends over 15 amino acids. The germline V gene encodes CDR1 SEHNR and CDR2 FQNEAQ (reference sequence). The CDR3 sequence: CASSSPGLGDNEQFF. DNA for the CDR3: TGTGCCAGCAGCTCACCGGGACTAGGGGACAATGAGCAGTTCTTC.

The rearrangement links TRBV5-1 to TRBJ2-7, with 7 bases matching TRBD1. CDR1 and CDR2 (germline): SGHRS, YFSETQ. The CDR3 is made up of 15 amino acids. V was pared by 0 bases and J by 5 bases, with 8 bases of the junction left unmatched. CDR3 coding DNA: TGCGCCAGCAGCTTGGTCGCAGGGGGAGCGAACGAGCAGTACTTC. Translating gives CASSLVAGGANEQYF.

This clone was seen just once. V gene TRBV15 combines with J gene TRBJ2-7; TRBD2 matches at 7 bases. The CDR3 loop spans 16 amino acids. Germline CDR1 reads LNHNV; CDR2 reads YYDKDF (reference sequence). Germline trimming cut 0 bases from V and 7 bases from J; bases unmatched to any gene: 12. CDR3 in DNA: TGTGCCACCAGCAGAGATATTAGAGGCGGGAGAGGAGAGCAGTACTTC. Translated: CATSRDIRGGRGEQYF.

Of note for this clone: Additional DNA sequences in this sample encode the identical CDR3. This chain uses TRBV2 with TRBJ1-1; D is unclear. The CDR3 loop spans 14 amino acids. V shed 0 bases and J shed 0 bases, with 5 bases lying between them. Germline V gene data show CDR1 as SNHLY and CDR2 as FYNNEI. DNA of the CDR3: TGTGCCAGCAGTGAAGCGAGGGTGAACACTGAAGCTTTCTTT. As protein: CASSEARVNTEAFF.

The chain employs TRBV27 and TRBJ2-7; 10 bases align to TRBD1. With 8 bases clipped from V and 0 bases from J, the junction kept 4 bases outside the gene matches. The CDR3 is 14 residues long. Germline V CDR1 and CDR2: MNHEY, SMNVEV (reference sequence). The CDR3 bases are TGTGCCAGCGCGGGACAGGGGACCTCCTACGAGCAGTACTTC. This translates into CASAGQGTSYEQYF.

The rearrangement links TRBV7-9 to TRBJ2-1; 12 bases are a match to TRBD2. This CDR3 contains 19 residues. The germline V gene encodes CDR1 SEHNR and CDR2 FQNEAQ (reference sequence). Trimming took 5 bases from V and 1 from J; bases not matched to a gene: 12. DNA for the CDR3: TGTGCCAGCAGCCGGATTAGGACTAGCGGGGATGGGTCCTACAATGAGCAGTTCTTC. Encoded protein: CASSRIRTSGDGSYNEQFF.

The CDR3 here is CSVEVRLVDEQFF. CDR3 DNA sequence: TGCAGCGTTGAAGTGCGGTTGGTAGATGAGCAGTTCTTC. The J gene is TRBJ2-1, the V gene TRBV29-1; no reliable D call. Trimming pared 1 base from V and 8 bases from J, leaving 12 bases between. CDR3 length: 13 amino acids. CDR1 is SQVTM, CDR2 ANQGSEA, per germline.

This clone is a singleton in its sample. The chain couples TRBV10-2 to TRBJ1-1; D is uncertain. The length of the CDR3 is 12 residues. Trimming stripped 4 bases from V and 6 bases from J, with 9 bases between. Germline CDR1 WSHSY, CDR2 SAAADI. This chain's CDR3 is CASSVGSAEAFF. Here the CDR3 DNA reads TGCGCCAGCAGTGTAGGCTCCGCTGAAGCTTTCTTT.

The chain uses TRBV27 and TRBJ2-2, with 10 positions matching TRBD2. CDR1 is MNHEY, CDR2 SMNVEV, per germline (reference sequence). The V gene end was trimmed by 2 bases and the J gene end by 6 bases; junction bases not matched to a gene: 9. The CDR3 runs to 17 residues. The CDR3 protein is CASSLGLAGEYAGELFF. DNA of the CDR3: TGTGCCAGCAGTTTAGGGCTAGCGGGGGAGTACGCCGGGGAGCTGTTTTTT.

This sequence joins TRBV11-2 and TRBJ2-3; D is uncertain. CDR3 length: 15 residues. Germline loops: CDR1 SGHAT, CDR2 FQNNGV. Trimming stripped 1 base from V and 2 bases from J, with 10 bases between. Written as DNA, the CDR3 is TGTGCCAGCAGCTTAGGGGTTACTCCCACAGATACGCAGTATTTT. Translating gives CASSLGVTPTDTQYF.

CDR3 protein: CASRKRDEQYF. CDR3 in DNA: TGTGCCAGCAGAAAGAGGGACGAGCAGTACTTC. The rearrangement links TRBV6-1 to TRBJ2-7; TRBD2 is a possible D gene (5 bases). This CDR3 has 11 amino acids. CDR1 and CDR2 from the germline V gene are MNHNS and SASEGT. The V end lost 6 bases, the J end lost 5 bases, and 8 bases lay between the germline ends.

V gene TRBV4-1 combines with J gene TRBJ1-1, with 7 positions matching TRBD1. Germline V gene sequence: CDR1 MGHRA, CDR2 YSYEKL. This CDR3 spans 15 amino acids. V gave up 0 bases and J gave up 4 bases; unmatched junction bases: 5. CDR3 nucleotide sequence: TGCGCCAGCAGCCAAGACAGGGGGGCACTCACTGAAGCTTTCTTT. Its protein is CASSQDRGALTEAFF.

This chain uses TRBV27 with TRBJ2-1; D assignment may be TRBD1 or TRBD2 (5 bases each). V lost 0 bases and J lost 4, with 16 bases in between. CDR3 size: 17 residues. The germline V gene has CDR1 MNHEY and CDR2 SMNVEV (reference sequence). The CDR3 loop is CASSLSRGELGYNEQFF. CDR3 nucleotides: TGTGCCAGCAGTTTATCGAGAGGGGAACTGGGGTACAATGAGCAGTTCTTC.

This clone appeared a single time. CDR3 in DNA: TGTGCCAGCAGCTTTGGACGACATGGGGATCCCTACGAGCAGTACTTC. Its translation is CASSFGRHGDPYEQYF. The gene calls are TRBV7-9 and TRBJ2-7, with D unresolved. CDR1 and CDR2 (germline): SEHNR, FQNEAQ (reference sequence). V lost 3 bases to trimming and J lost 2 bases, with 17 bases between them. This CDR3 contains 16 residues.

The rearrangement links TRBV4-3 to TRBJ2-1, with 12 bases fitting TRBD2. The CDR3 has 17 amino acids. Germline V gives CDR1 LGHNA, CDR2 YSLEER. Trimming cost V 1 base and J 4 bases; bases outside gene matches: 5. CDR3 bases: TGCGCCAGCAGCCAAGGGATGGGACTAGCGGGTTACAATGAGCAGTTCTTC. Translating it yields CASSQGMGLAGYNEQFF.

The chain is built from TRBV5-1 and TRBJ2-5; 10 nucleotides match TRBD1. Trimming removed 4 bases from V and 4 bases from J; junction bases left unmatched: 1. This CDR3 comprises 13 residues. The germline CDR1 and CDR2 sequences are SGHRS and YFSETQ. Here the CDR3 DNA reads TGCGCCAGCAGCGGGACAGGGGCAGAGACCCAGTACTTC. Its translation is CASSGTGAETQYF.

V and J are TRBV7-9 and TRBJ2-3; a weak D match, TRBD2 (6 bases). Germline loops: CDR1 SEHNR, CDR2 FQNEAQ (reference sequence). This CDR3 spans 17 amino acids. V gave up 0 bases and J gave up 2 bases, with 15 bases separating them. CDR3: CASSLAGEEGNTDTQYF. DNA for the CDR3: TGTGCCAGCAGCTTAGCGGGAGAGGAGGGAAACACAGATACGCAGTATTTT.

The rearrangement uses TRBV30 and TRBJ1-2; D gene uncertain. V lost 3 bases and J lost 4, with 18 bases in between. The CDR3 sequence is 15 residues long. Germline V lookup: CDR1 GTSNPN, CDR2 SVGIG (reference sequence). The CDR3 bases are TGTGCCTGGAGCTTCCACAAGCCCTATACCTATGGCTACACCTTC. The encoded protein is CAWSFHKPYTYGYTF.

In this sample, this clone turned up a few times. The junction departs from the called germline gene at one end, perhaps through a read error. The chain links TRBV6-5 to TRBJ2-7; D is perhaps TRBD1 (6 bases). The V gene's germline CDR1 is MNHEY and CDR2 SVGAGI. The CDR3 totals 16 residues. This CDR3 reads CASSSNLAMGAYEQCF. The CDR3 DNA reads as TGTGCCAGCAGTTCAAACCTAGCCATGGGGGCCTACGAGCAGTGCTTC.

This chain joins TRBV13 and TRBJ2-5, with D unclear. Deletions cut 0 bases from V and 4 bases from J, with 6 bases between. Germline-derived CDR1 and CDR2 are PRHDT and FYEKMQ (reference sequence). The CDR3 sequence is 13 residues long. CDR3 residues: CASSLGRSETQYF. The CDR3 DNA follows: TGTGCCAGCAGCTTAGGCCGCTCAGAGACCCAGTACTTC.

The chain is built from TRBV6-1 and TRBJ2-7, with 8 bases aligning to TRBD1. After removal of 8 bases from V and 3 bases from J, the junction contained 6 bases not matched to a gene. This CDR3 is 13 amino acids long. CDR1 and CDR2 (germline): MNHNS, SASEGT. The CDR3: CASGQGLIYEQYF. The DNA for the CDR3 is TGTGCCAGCGGACAGGGTTTAATCTACGAGCAGTACTTC.

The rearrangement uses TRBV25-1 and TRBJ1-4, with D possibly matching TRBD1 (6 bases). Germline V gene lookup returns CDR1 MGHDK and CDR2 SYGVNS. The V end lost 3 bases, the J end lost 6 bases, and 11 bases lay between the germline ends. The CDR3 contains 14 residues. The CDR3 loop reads CASSDLGADEKLFF. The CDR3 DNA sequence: TGTGCCAGCAGTGATTTGGGGGCGGATGAAAAACTGTTTTTT.

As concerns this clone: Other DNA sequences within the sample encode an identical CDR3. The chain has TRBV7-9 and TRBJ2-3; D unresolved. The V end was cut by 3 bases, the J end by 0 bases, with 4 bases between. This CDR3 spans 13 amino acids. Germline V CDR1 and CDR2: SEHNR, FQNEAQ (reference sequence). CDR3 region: CASSLPSTDTQYF. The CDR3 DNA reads TGTGCCAGCAGCTTGCCTAGCACAGATACGCAGTATTTT.

CDR3 sequence: CASSAEVGGLDTQYF. CDR3 in DNA: TGCGCCAGCAGCGCAGAAGTTGGAGGTTTGGATACGCAGTATTTT. The chain has TRBV5-1 and TRBJ2-3; possible D gene TRBD2, 5 bases. Trimming left V 4 bases short and J 6 bases short, with 18 bases between. Per germline, CDR1 SGHRS and CDR2 YFSETQ. CDR3 length: 15 residues.